These 19 T cell receptor beta chains originate from one sample sequenced in a study of blood T cell repertoires in COVID-19. Generated by immunoSEQ multiplex PCR, the TCRdb table keeps only in-frame clones and is missing some. This table holds roughly 100,000 clones, about 86% found once. Material for sequencing was peripheral blood. These TCRs come from a man aged 45 to 65 with COVID-19, enrolled during active disease.

V and J are TRBV2 and TRBJ2-7; 7 bases are shared with TRBD1. CDR1 SNHLY and CDR2 FYNNEI come from the germline V gene. This CDR3 spans 12 amino acids. Trimming cost V 7 bases and J 1 base; bases outside gene matches: 1. The CDR3 loop reads CASNRGSYEQYF. The CDR3 nucleotides are TGTGCCAGCAACAGGGGATCCTACGAGCAGTACTTC.

This rearrangement joins TRBV9 to TRBJ2-7; possible D gene TRBD1, 6 bases. Trimming left V 0 bases short and J 7 bases short, with 17 bases between. CDR3 size: 15 residues. Germline V CDR1 and CDR2: SGDLS, YYNGEE. CDR3 region: CASSVEGSGAGEQYF. The CDR3, as DNA: TGTGCCAGCAGCGTAGAGGGGTCAGGGGCTGGTGAGCAGTACTTC.

This clone was recorded only once. The chain is built from TRBV12-3 or TRBV12-4 and TRBJ2-5; TRBD2 aligns across 7 bases. The trim removed 3 bases at V and 2 bases at J, leaving 0 bases unmatched. This CDR3 has 13 residues. CDR3 sequence (DNA): TGTGCCAGCAGTTTTAGCGGGCAAGAGACCCAGTACTTC. Translation: CASSFSGQETQYF.

This chain joins TRBV28 and TRBJ1-1, with no clear D. The CDR3 has 15 residues. The V and J ends lost 7 bases and 0 bases respectively, with 15 bases between them. The V gene's germline CDR1 is MDHEN and CDR2 SYDVKM. The CDR3 bases are TGTGCCAGCATGGCGCGGGTGCCTATGAACACTGAAGCTTTCTTT. Amino acid sequence: CASMARVPMNTEAFF.

This clone showed up just a few times. V is TRBV4-1 and J is TRBJ1-5; weak D call: TRBD1 (6 bases). The CDR3 is 15 amino acids. Germline CDR1 reads MGHRA; CDR2 reads YSYEKL. Trimming removed 4 bases from V and 6 bases from J, with 16 bases in between. CDR3 sequence reads: CASSPGAVLFQPQHF. The CDR3 DNA sequence: TGCGCCAGCAGCCCAGGGGCAGTCCTTTTTCAGCCCCAGCATTTT.

The chain joins TRBV18 to TRBJ1-2; possibly TRBD1 for D (5 bases). The germline gives CDR1 KGHSH, CDR2 LQKENI. V gave up 0 bases and J gave up 4 bases, with 9 bases separating them. The CDR3 runs to 14 residues. The CDR3 loop is CASSPPNRIYGYTF. CDR3 bases: TGTGCCAGCTCACCACCGAACAGGATCTATGGCTACACCTTC.

The CDR3 DNA follows: TGTGCCAGCAGTTTGGCATCGGGGGATGAAAAACTGTTTTTT. Protein: CASSLASGDEKLFF. The V and J genes are TRBV28 and TRBJ1-4; a weak D match, TRBD1 (5 bases). V lost 3 bases, J lost 6 bases, and 11 bases lay in between. The CDR3 spans 14 residues. The germline V gene encodes CDR1 MDHEN and CDR2 SYDVKM.

The rearrangement uses TRBV19 and TRBJ1-5; no definite D call. The CDR3 totals 14 residues. Germline CDR1 is LNHDA and CDR2 is SQIVND (reference sequence). Trimming removed 3 bases at V and 0 bases at J, with 6 bases between. The DNA of the CDR3 is TGTGCCAGTAGTATCTCTATTAGCAATCAGCCCCAGCATTTT. This encodes CASSISISNQPQHF.

The rearrangement links TRBV3-1 (or the pseudogene TRBV3-2) to TRBJ2-3, with 14 bases identical to TRBD2. Germline loops: CDR1 LGHDT, CDR2 YNNKEL (reference sequence). This CDR3 region has 18 residues. With V trimmed by 3 bases and J by 1 base, 6 bases remained unmatched. CDR3: CASSQEGLAGGGTDTQYF. CDR3 DNA: TGTGCCAGCAGCCAGGAAGGACTAGCGGGGGGAGGCACAGATACGCAGTATTTT.

This chain joins TRBV7-9 and TRBJ2-7, with 8 bases identical to TRBD1. The CDR3 extends over 15 amino acids. The germline CDR1 and CDR2 sequences are SEHNR and FQNEAQ (reference sequence). J gave up 6 bases and V 3 bases, and 10 bases lay outside the gene matches. Here the CDR3 reads CASSFGQGRVGEQYF. In DNA form, the CDR3 reads TGTGCCAGCAGCTTTGGACAGGGACGAGTGGGCGAGCAGTACTTC.

This clone was seen a few times. The chain employs TRBV4-1 and TRBJ1-5; 10 bases fit TRBD1. Germline V lookup: CDR1 MGHRA, CDR2 YSYEKL. V lost 1 base and J lost 7; bases outside the gene matches: 4. This CDR3 has 15 amino acids. CDR3 sequence (DNA): TGCGCCAGCAGCCAAGGACAGGGGGCTTGGCAGCCCCAGCATTTT. Translation gives CASSQGQGAWQPQHF.

The J gene is TRBJ1-4, the V gene TRBV18, with D possibly TRBD1 on 5 matching bases. This CDR3 has 16 residues. The germline V and J ends were trimmed by 3 bases and 0 bases, with 11 bases remaining between them. Germline CDR1 and CDR2: KGHSH and LQKENI. The CDR3 reads CASSPQGPTTNEKLFF. The CDR3 region has the DNA TGTGCCAGCTCACCTCAGGGCCCAACAACTAATGAAAAACTGTTTTTT. Combining the CDR3 with reference TRBV18 and TRBJ1-4 gives the whole variable domain NAGVMQNPRHLVRRRGQEARLRCSPMKGHSHVYWYRQLPEEGLKFMVYLQKENIIDESGMPKERFSAEFPKEGPSILRIQQVVRGDSAAYFCASSPQGPTTNEKLFFGSGTQLSVL.

The chain employs TRBV9 and TRBJ1-4, with 9 bases identical to TRBD1. With 0 bases clipped from V and 5 bases from J, the junction kept 11 bases outside the gene matches. The CDR3 loop spans 18 amino acids. The germline gives CDR1 SGDLS, CDR2 YYNGEE. CDR3 protein: CASSVGGQGELGNEKLFF. CDR3 DNA: TGTGCCAGCAGCGTAGGGGGACAGGGAGAGCTTGGGAATGAAAAACTGTTTTTT.

This chain links TRBV5-6 with TRBJ1-5; 9 nucleotides line up with TRBD1. This CDR3 has 16 residues. The J segment lost 1 base and the V segment lost 4 bases, leaving 6 bases of the junction unmatched. From germline, CDR1 is SGHDT and CDR2 YYEEEE. CDR3 in amino acids: CASSRNGQGSNQPQHF. Here the CDR3 DNA reads TGTGCCAGCAGCAGAAACGGACAGGGGAGCAATCAGCCCCAGCATTTT.

The J gene is TRBJ2-1, the V gene TRBV5-1; 11 bases map to TRBD1. Unmatched junction bases numbered 3, after V lost 4 bases and J lost 6 bases. Germline V gives CDR1 SGHRS, CDR2 YFSETQ. The CDR3 consists of 14 residues. The CDR3 spells CASSPGQGVNEQFF. DNA for the CDR3: TGCGCCAGCAGCCCGGGACAGGGGGTCAATGAGCAGTTCTTC.

The count of this clone is one. This sequence joins TRBV19 and TRBJ2-1; 8 bases line up with TRBD1. V was clipped by 3 bases and J by 6 bases; unmatched bases: 1. Germline CDR1 reads LNHDA; CDR2 reads SQIVND (reference sequence). The CDR3 covers 13 residues. In nucleotides, the CDR3 is TGTGCCAGTAGTATCACAGGGGGCAATGAGCAGTTCTTC. This translates into CASSITGGNEQFF.

This clone was seen only once. The J gene is TRBJ2-3, the V gene TRBV4-3; D remains unclear. Trimming shortened V by 6 bases and J by 6 bases, and 13 bases separated the two germline ends. The length of the CDR3 is 13 residues. Germline CDR1 and CDR2: LGHNA and YSLEER. The CDR3 reads CASSVRPYDTQYF. CDR3 sequence (DNA): TGCGCCAGCAGTGTTCGTCCCTACGATACGCAGTATTTT.

There are a few counts of this clone. J is TRBJ1-2 and V is TRBV5-1; TRBD1 might be the D (5 bases). With 0 bases removed from V and 0 bases from J, the gap between germline ends came to 9 bases. Germline CDR1 is SGHRS and CDR2 is YFSETQ. The CDR3 covers 15 residues. The DNA for the CDR3 is TGCGCCAGCAGCTTGGCAGTAGGGGCTAACTATGGCTACACCTTC. This gives the protein CASSLAVGANYGYTF.

V usage is TRBV3-1 (or the pseudogene TRBV3-2) and J usage is TRBJ1-5; the D gene is possibly TRBD1 (5 bases). CDR3 size: 14 residues. Germline CDR1 LGHDT, CDR2 YNNKEL (reference sequence). The V end lost 0 bases, the J end lost 6 bases, and 9 bases lay between the germline ends. CDR3 in amino acids: CASSQDGGRQPQHF. CDR3 DNA sequence: TGTGCCAGCAGCCAAGACGGGGGACGTCAGCCCCAGCATTTT.